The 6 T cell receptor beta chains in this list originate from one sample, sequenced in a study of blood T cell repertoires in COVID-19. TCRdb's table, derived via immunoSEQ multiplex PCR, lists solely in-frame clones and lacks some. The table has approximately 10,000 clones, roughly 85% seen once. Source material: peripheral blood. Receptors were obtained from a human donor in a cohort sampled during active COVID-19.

Here the CDR3 reads CAISVRDNVEQYF. The CDR3, as DNA: TGTGCCATCAGTGTCAGGGATAACGTCGAGCAGTACTTC. V is TRBV10-3 and J is TRBJ2-7, with a possible D match to TRBD1 (5 bases). V gave up 4 bases and J gave up 6 bases, with 13 bases separating them. Germline assignment: CDR1 ENHRY and CDR2 SYGVKD. The length of the CDR3 is 13 residues.

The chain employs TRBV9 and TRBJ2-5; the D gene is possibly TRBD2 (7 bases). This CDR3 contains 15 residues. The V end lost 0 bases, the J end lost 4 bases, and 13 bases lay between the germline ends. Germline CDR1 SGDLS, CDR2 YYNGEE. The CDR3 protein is CASSVAGGLRETQYF. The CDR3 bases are TGTGCCAGCAGCGTAGCGGGGGGCCTCCGAGAGACCCAGTACTTC.

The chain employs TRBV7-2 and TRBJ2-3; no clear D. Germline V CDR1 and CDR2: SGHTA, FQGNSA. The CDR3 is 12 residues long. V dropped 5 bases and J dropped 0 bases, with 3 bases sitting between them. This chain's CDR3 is CASSLSTDTQYF. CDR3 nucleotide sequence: TGTGCCAGCAGCCTAAGCACAGATACGCAGTATTTT.

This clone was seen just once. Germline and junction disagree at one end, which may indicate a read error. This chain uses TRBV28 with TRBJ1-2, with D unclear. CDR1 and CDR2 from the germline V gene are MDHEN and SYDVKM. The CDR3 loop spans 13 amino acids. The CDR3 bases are TGTGCCAACAGTCTACGAGGTAACTATGGCTACACCTTC. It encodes CANSLRGNYGYTF.

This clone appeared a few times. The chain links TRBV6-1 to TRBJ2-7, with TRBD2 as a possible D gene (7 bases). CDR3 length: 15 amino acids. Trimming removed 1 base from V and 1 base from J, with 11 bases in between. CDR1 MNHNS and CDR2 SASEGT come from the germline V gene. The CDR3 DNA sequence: TGTGCCAGCAGTGAAGAGGGGGGAGGGTCCTACGAGCAGTACTTC. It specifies CASSEEGGGSYEQYF.

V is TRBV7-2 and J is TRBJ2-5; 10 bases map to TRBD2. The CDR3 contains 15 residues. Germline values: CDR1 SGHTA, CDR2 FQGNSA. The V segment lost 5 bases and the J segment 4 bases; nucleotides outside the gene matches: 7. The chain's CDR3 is CASSPSGGRGETQYF. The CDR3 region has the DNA TGTGCCAGCAGCCCTAGCGGGGGTAGGGGAGAGACCCAGTACTTC.